The following is a T cell receptor beta chain sequence with its context. Its antigen is currently unknown. There are 16 residues in the CDR3. Germline CDR1 MNHEY, CDR2 SVGEGT. The junction had 13 bases not matched to a gene; V was cut back by 5 bases and J by 6 bases. Combining a sample-barcoded 5' primer with a J-beta primer mix, a second PCR ran for about 6 to 12 cycles. TCRdb itself ran the 5' RACE reads through MiXCR, one entry per CDR3 protein. The sample lists approximately 1,000,000 distinct CDR3 sequences, 40% to 50% occurring once. Each sample yielded at least 5 micrograms of PBMC total RNA. This entry comes from a study of blood T cells in healthy people across ages. Across the whole study: With template switching, about one barcoded beta molecule was captured per two T cells. Findings and caveats of the study: Older age coincided with a roughly linear decline in TCR beta diversity per million T cells. With naive T cell percentage, TCR beta diversity showed a strong correlation.

The sample was blood. The source of this sequence is a woman aged 55-69 years in good health. The rearrangement joins TRBV6-2 or TRBV6-3 to TRBJ2-1; 7 nucleotides align to TRBD1. The CDR3 DNA follows: TGTGCCAGCAGTGACCCTAGCAGGGGGTACCCCAATGAGCAGTTCTTC. Translating it yields CASSDPSRGYPNEQFF.